This is a list of T cell receptor beta chains from one sample in a study of blood T cell repertoires in COVID-19. The method was immunoSEQ multiplex PCR; TCRdb's version includes in-frame clones alone and lacks a portion of them. The sample shows 300,000 to 450,000 clones, around 87% of them seen only once. The sample consisted of PBMCs or T cells enriched from blood (not recorded which). The receptors shown here come from a man aged 25 to 40 who had recovered from COVID-19. CDR3s include the opening cysteine and the closing phenylalanine or tryptophan. Fields, in order: V gene, D gene, J gene, clone size, CDR3 protein, CDR3 DNA. D genes are given only for firm matches. Where a row states a size, it is once, few, many or the class of an expanded clone; other rows omit it.

v_call: TRBV18
d_call: TRBD1
j_call: TRBJ2-7
clone_size: .
cdr3_aa: CASSPPTGDEQYF
cdr3_nt: TGTGCCAGCTCACCGCCGACAGGGGACGAGCAGTACTTC

v_call: TRBV5-6
d_call: .
j_call: TRBJ1-5
clone_size: .
cdr3_aa: CASSPRGNQPQHF
cdr3_nt: TGTGCCAGCAGCCCCAGGGGAAATCAGCCCCAGCATTTT

v_call: TRBV27
d_call: .
j_call: TRBJ2-5
clone_size: few
cdr3_aa: CASSLGSGSGETQYF
cdr3_nt: TGTGCCAGCAGTTTGGGCTCCGGGAGTGGGGAGACCCAGTACTTC

v_call: TRBV18
d_call: .
j_call: TRBJ1-1
clone_size: .
cdr3_aa: CASSAETAIYTEAFF
cdr3_nt: TGTGCCAGCTCGGCAGAGACAGCAATTTACACTGAAGCTTTCTTT

v_call: TRBV6-1
d_call: TRBD1
j_call: TRBJ2-6
clone_size: .
cdr3_aa: CASSVRDRAVGGANVLTF
cdr3_nt: TGTGCCAGCAGTGTCCGGGACAGGGCGGTCGGTGGGGCCAACGTCCTGACTTTC

v_call: TRBV7-9
d_call: TRBD1
j_call: TRBJ1-2
clone_size: .
cdr3_aa: CASSNAGGVRNGYTF
cdr3_nt: TGTGCCAGCAGCAACGCAGGGGGTGTCCGGAATGGCTACACCTTC

v_call: TRBV14
d_call: TRBD2
j_call: TRBJ2-3
clone_size: .
cdr3_aa: CASSRSTSGDTDTQYF
cdr3_nt: TGTGCCAGCAGCCGGAGTACTAGCGGGGATACAGATACGCAGTATTTT

v_call: TRBV30
d_call: .
j_call: TRBJ2-4
clone_size: .
cdr3_aa: CAWSVHGQGFGYF
cdr3_nt: TGTGCCTGGAGTGTACATGGGCAGGGGTTTGGGTACTTC

v_call: TRBV12-5
d_call: TRBD1
j_call: TRBJ1-1
clone_size: .
cdr3_aa: CASGRTGLEAFF
cdr3_nt: TGTGCTAGTGGGCGGACAGGGCTTGAAGCTTTCTTT

v_call: TRBV7-8
d_call: .
j_call: TRBJ1-1
clone_size: once
cdr3_aa: CASSFNMNTEAFF
cdr3_nt: TGTGCCAGCAGCTTTAACATGAACACTGAAGCTTTCTTT

v_call: TRBV6-5
d_call: .
j_call: TRBJ1-2
clone_size: .
cdr3_aa: CASGQFRADYGYTF
cdr3_nt: TGTGCCAGCGGACAATTTCGCGCAGACTATGGCTACACCTTC

v_call: TRBV11-2
d_call: .
j_call: TRBJ1-1
clone_size: .
cdr3_aa: CASSLPSPNTEAFF
cdr3_nt: TGTGCCAGCAGCCTACCCTCCCCGAACACTGAAGCTTTCTTT

v_call: TRBV15
d_call: .
j_call: TRBJ2-5
clone_size: .
cdr3_aa: CATSRDPLRETQYF
cdr3_nt: TGTGCCACCAGCAGAGATCCGCTGAGAGAGACCCAGTACTTC

v_call: TRBV5-1
d_call: TRBD1
j_call: TRBJ1-2
clone_size: .
cdr3_aa: CASRLTTGALYGYTF
cdr3_nt: TGCGCCAGCAGGTTGACCACAGGGGCCCTATATGGCTACACCTTC

v_call: TRBV7-7
d_call: .
j_call: TRBJ1-3
clone_size: .
cdr3_aa: CASSLEGRTYSGNTIYF
cdr3_nt: TGTGCTAGCAGCTTAGAGGGGCGGACCTACTCTGGAAACACCATATATTTT

v_call: TRBV28
d_call: .
j_call: TRBJ1-2
clone_size: .
cdr3_aa: CASSLSGNYGYTF
cdr3_nt: TGTGCCAGCAGTTTATCAGGGAACTATGGCTACACCTTC

v_call: TRBV27
d_call: .
j_call: TRBJ2-3
clone_size: .
cdr3_aa: CASSLSTDTQYF
cdr3_nt: TGTGCCAGCAGTCTCTCCACAGATACGCAGTATTTT

v_call: TRBV20-1
d_call: TRBD2
j_call: TRBJ2-1
clone_size: once
cdr3_aa: CSARTSGQQFF
cdr3_nt: TGCAGTGCCCGGACTAGCGGGCAGCAGTTCTTC

v_call: TRBV29-1
d_call: .
j_call: TRBJ2-3
clone_size: .
cdr3_aa: CSVEVQATDTQYF
cdr3_nt: TGCAGCGTTGAAGTACAGGCCACAGATACGCAGTATTTT

v_call: TRBV19
d_call: TRBD1
j_call: TRBJ2-5
clone_size: .
cdr3_aa: CASSPTRTGTYQETQYF
cdr3_nt: TGTGCCAGTAGTCCAACCAGGACAGGAACGTACCAAGAGACCCAGTACTTC

v_call: TRBV27
d_call: .
j_call: TRBJ1-6
clone_size: .
cdr3_aa: CASAGTTKFTLHF
cdr3_nt: TGTGCCAGCGCCGGGACAACCAAATTCACCCTCCACTTT

v_call: TRBV30
d_call: .
j_call: TRBJ1-2
clone_size: .
cdr3_aa: CAWSPGQLYGYTF
cdr3_nt: TGTGCCTGGAGTCCCGGACAGCTTTATGGCTACACCTTC

v_call: TRBV5-1
d_call: TRBD1
j_call: TRBJ2-5
clone_size: .
cdr3_aa: CASDPGQGTQYF
cdr3_nt: TGCGCCAGTGATCCGGGACAGGGGACCCAGTACTTC

v_call: TRBV7-9
d_call: .
j_call: TRBJ2-7
clone_size: .
cdr3_aa: CASSPGRGLYEQYF
cdr3_nt: TGTGCCAGCAGTCCAGGCAGGGGTCTTTACGAGCAGTACTTC

v_call: TRBV10-1
d_call: TRBD2
j_call: TRBJ2-3
clone_size: .
cdr3_aa: CASNQGLAGTTDTQYF
cdr3_nt: TGCGCCAGCAATCAGGGACTAGCGGGGACGACAGATACGCAGTATTTT

v_call: TRBV18
d_call: TRBD1
j_call: TRBJ1-1
clone_size: .
cdr3_aa: CASSPYRGDTEAFF
cdr3_nt: TGTGCCAGCTCACCCTACAGGGGAGACACTGAAGCTTTCTTT

v_call: TRBV6-5
d_call: TRBD1
j_call: TRBJ2-7
clone_size: .
cdr3_aa: CASRGRGQGNGEQYF
cdr3_nt: TGTGCCAGCAGGGGAAGGGGACAGGGGAATGGCGAGCAGTACTTC

v_call: TRBV30
d_call: TRBD1
j_call: TRBJ1-2
clone_size: .
cdr3_aa: CAWSGQHYGYTF
cdr3_nt: TGTGCCTGGTCGGGACAGCACTATGGCTACACCTTC

v_call: TRBV5-1
d_call: .
j_call: TRBJ1-4
clone_size: .
cdr3_aa: CASKSGSYPEKLFF
cdr3_nt: TGCGCCAGCAAGTCGGGGTCCTACCCCGAAAAACTGTTTTTT

v_call: TRBV2
d_call: .
j_call: TRBJ1-5
clone_size: .
cdr3_aa: CASSEGLGNQPQHF
cdr3_nt: TGTGCCAGCAGTGAAGGCCTAGGCAATCAGCCCCAGCATTTT

v_call: TRBV21-1
d_call: .
j_call: TRBJ2-5
clone_size: .
cdr3_aa: CASSPLAETQYF
cdr3_nt: TGTGCCAGCAGCCCTCTAGCCGAGACCCAGTACTTC

v_call: TRBV2
d_call: .
j_call: TRBJ1-3
clone_size: .
cdr3_aa: CASSGQLSSGNTIYF
cdr3_nt: TGTGCCAGCAGTGGACAGCTCAGCTCTGGAAACACCATATATTTT

v_call: TRBV5-6
d_call: .
j_call: TRBJ1-1
clone_size: .
cdr3_aa: CASSLYLTVKAFF
cdr3_nt: TGTGCCAGCAGCTTGTATTTAACAGTAAAAGCTTTCTTT

v_call: TRBV7-2
d_call: TRBD1
j_call: TRBJ2-7
clone_size: .
cdr3_aa: CASSSDPGQGYYEQYF
cdr3_nt: TGTGCCAGCAGCTCGGACCCGGGACAGGGGTACTACGAGCAGTACTTC

v_call: TRBV7-9
d_call: TRBD1
j_call: TRBJ1-2
clone_size: .
cdr3_aa: CASSSGTGHGYTF
cdr3_nt: TGTGCCAGCAGTTCCGGGACAGGGCATGGCTACACCTTC

v_call: TRBV18
d_call: .
j_call: TRBJ1-1
clone_size: .
cdr3_aa: CASEGYLNTEAFF
cdr3_nt: TGTGCCAGCGAGGGCTATCTGAACACTGAAGCTTTCTTT

v_call: TRBV6-5
d_call: .
j_call: TRBJ1-4
clone_size: .
cdr3_aa: CASSTRSNEKLFF
cdr3_nt: TGTGCCAGCAGTACTAGGAGTAATGAAAAACTGTTTTTT

v_call: TRBV6-5
d_call: .
j_call: TRBJ1-1
clone_size: .
cdr3_aa: CASSLGRGGTEAFF
cdr3_nt: TGTGCCAGCAGTCTGGGTCGGGGGGGCACTGAAGCTTTCTTT

v_call: TRBV5-1
d_call: .
j_call: TRBJ2-2
clone_size: .
cdr3_aa: CASSLEWGNTGELFF
cdr3_nt: TGCGCCAGCAGCTTGGAGTGGGGCAACACCGGGGAGCTGTTTTTT

v_call: TRBV2
d_call: .
j_call: TRBJ1-2
clone_size: .
cdr3_aa: CASSDAGSYGYTF
cdr3_nt: TGTGCCAGCAGTGACGCAGGTTCCTATGGCTACACCTTC

v_call: TRBV5-1
d_call: .
j_call: TRBJ1-2
clone_size: .
cdr3_aa: CASSLSTLQGGYTF
cdr3_nt: TGCGCCAGCAGCTTGTCGACCTTACAGGGTGGCTACACCTTC

v_call: TRBV27
d_call: TRBD1
j_call: TRBJ1-5
clone_size: .
cdr3_aa: CASSSGQGGNQPQHF
cdr3_nt: TGTGCCAGCAGTTCAGGACAGGGCGGCAATCAGCCCCAGCATTTT

v_call: TRBV19
d_call: .
j_call: TRBJ1-5
clone_size: once
cdr3_aa: CASSMDTNQPQHF
cdr3_nt: TGTGCCAGTAGTATGGACACTAATCAGCCCCAGCATTTT

v_call: TRBV15
d_call: .
j_call: TRBJ1-4
clone_size: .
cdr3_aa: CATSRDIMAPTNEKLFF
cdr3_nt: TGTGCCACCAGCAGAGATATAATGGCCCCAACTAATGAAAAACTGTTTTTT

v_call: TRBV12-5
d_call: .
j_call: TRBJ1-5
clone_size: once
cdr3_aa: CASGLVQGGFNQPQHF
cdr3_nt: TGTGCTAGTGGTTTGGTACAAGGGGGTTTCAATCAGCCCCAGCATTTT

v_call: TRBV11-2
d_call: .
j_call: TRBJ1-4
clone_size: .
cdr3_aa: CASSLRGGREKLFF
cdr3_nt: TGTGCCAGCAGCTTGAGGGGAGGTCGTGAAAAACTGTTTTTT

v_call: TRBV12-5
d_call: TRBD2
j_call: TRBJ2-3
clone_size: .
cdr3_aa: CASGLRWRGGDTQYF
cdr3_nt: TGTGCTAGTGGTTTGCGTTGGCGGGGGGGAGATACGCAGTATTTT

v_call: TRBV19
d_call: .
j_call: TRBJ1-6
clone_size: .
cdr3_aa: CASSISGGHSPLHF
cdr3_nt: TGTGCCAGTAGTATTTCGGGGGGACATTCACCCCTCCACTTT

v_call: TRBV12-3/TRBV12-4
d_call: .
j_call: TRBJ1-2
clone_size: .
cdr3_aa: CASSFDSLYGYTF
cdr3_nt: TGTGCCAGCAGTTTCGACAGCCTCTATGGCTACACCTTC

v_call: TRBV19
d_call: .
j_call: TRBJ2-2
clone_size: .
cdr3_aa: CASSPSTVSGELFF
cdr3_nt: TGTGCCAGTAGTCCGAGCACGGTTAGCGGGGAGCTGTTTTTT

v_call: TRBV6-6
d_call: .
j_call: TRBJ1-2
clone_size: .
cdr3_aa: CASTAGAGANYGYTF
cdr3_nt: TGTGCCAGCACCGCGGGGGCAGGGGCTAACTATGGCTACACCTTC

v_call: TRBV14
d_call: .
j_call: TRBJ1-1
clone_size: .
cdr3_aa: CASSQDPKRGGQLNTEAFF
cdr3_nt: TGTGCCAGCAGCCAAGATCCTAAGAGGGGGGGCCAGTTGAACACTGAAGCTTTCTTT

v_call: TRBV27
d_call: .
j_call: TRBJ1-6
clone_size: .
cdr3_aa: CASSSRTVFYSPLHF
cdr3_nt: TGTGCCAGCAGTTCGAGGACAGTTTTCTACTCACCCCTCCACTTT

v_call: TRBV27
d_call: .
j_call: TRBJ2-2
clone_size: .
cdr3_aa: CASSLGPGDATGELFF
cdr3_nt: TGTGCCAGCAGTTTAGGGCCAGGGGACGCGACCGGGGAGCTGTTTTTT